Listed below are T cell receptor beta chains from one sample, sequenced in a study of blood T cell repertoires in COVID-19. The data were produced by immunoSEQ multiplex PCR, yet TCRdb's version contains in-frame clones alone and is incomplete. The data show about 380,000 clones, around 89% seen once. Sequenced input: PBMCs or T cells enriched from blood (not recorded which). The receptor source for this set is a woman under 30 who had recovered from COVID-19. Each CDR3 is given with its conserved first and last residue. Each record gives: V gene, D gene, J gene, clone size, CDR3 DNA, CDR3 protein. D genes are given only for firm matches. A clone size is listed for some rows: how often the clone was seen (once, few, many), or a class if it is expanded.

>TRBV29-1|TRBD1|TRBJ1-3|NA
TGCAGCGTAGAAACGACCTCGGACAGGGGGCACAACACCATATATTTT
CSVETTSDRGHNTIYF
>TRBV5-1|TRBD1|TRBJ2-7|NA
TGCGCCAGCAGCAGGTCCCCGGGACAGGGAATGGCCTACGAGCAGTACTTC
CASSRSPGQGMAYEQYF
>TRBV7-9|NA|TRBJ2-3|once
TGTGCCAGCAGCTTAGGGTCCGGAGATACGCAGTATTTT
CASSLGSGDTQYF
>TRBV18|NA|TRBJ1-1|NA
TGTGCCAGCTCACCACAGGGAGACTGGGTGAACACTGAAGCTTTCTTT
CASSPQGDWVNTEAFF
>TRBV12-5|NA|TRBJ1-1|NA
TGTGCTAGTGGTTTGTCCGTATGGTTCGGAGCTTTCTTT
CASGLSVWFGAFF
>TRBV5-1|NA|TRBJ2-7|NA
TGCGCCAGCAGCTCTCTTGCGATGGGCCAGGGATCCTACGAGCAGTACTTC
CASSSLAMGQGSYEQYF
>TRBV6-5|NA|TRBJ2-7|NA
TGTGCCAGCAGCTCACAGCAAGACTCCTACGAGCAGTACTTC
CASSSQQDSYEQYF
>TRBV10-3|NA|TRBJ1-6|once
TGTGCCATCAGTACGGGCGCGGGTCCCTCACCCCTCCACTTT
CAISTGAGPSPLHF
>TRBV2|TRBD1|TRBJ1-3|NA
TGTGCCAGCAGTGAAGGACAGGGGTACGGAAACACCATATATTTT
CASSEGQGYGNTIYF
>TRBV19|NA|TRBJ1-3|NA
TGTGCCAGTACTCTCGGGGGATCTGGAAACACCATATATTTT
CASTLGGSGNTIYF